This T cell receptor (beta chain) was identified in a study of CD8+CD57+ T cells in acquired aplastic anemia (dated by TCRdb to the late 2010s). Regarding the complete study: DNA extracted from sorted CD4+ and CD8+ cells had a mean of around 3 ug, with a range of roughly 0.19 to 27.4 ug. CD8+CD57+ expansion was defined as a frequency above the mean frequency observed in healthy subjects. Findings and caveats that apply to the study as a whole: Around 27 CD8+ CDR3 sequences were shared between patients and controls but appeared highly expressed in patients and within their immunodominant clones. No significant difference in CD8+ Simpson's diversity was found between patients and healthy controls (P=0.060).

Flow cytometry had shown CD8+CD57+ cell expansion in the patients selected for sequencing. Every patient had a diagnosis of severe acquired aplastic anemia based on International Study of Aplastic Anemia and Agranulocytosis and Camitta criteria. No therapy had been received by the patients at the time of blood sampling. TCR repertoires of sorted CD4+ and CD8+ blood T cells from severe aplastic anemia patients and healthy subjects were deep-sequenced in the study. Patients were enrolled under clinicaltrials.gov protocols 00001620, 01623167, 00001397, 00071045, 00081523 and 00961064 in the USA. Ficoll-Paque density gradient centrifugation was used to isolate peripheral blood mononuclear cells. CD4+ and CD8+ T cells were sorted by FACS or magnetic beads before DNA extraction. For CDR1 and CDR2, the germline V gene (reference sequence) lists LNHDA and SQIVND. Including the terminal cysteine and phenylalanine, the CDR3 comprises 14 residues. The retained sequence is limited to the CDR3, 42 bases, with the frame set at the first base. V was cut back by 3 bases and J by 0 bases, leaving a gap of 7 bases between them.

TCR beta VDJ combination and CDR3 sequence profiling used genomic DNA as the template. TCR repertoire sequencing was run on an Illumina HiSeq 2000. Per the authors' processing: TRBV/TRBJ rearrangement plots, CDR3 size and DJ length profiles, and Simpson's diversity index were used to assess repertoires. The most abundant DNA sequence in the deep sequencing data was taken as the immunodominant clone. CDR3 amino acid sequences were checked for sharing across subjects and were also compared against the VDJdb database and published repertoires. Using fastp at Q25 and MiXCR, TCRdb reprocessed the public reads and kept productive beta chains. Identical CDR3 proteins give one entry, which carries the most common genes and DNA. The V and J calls and clone size are TCRdb's, not the authors'. The table for this sample lists under 200,000 distinct CDR3 sequences; under 50% of them were counted only once. The top ten clones comprise around 2% of the sample.

A note on this clonotype: Its antigen remains undetermined. The input lacks base qualities; no much larger clone sits a single base away.

This clonotype was sampled from a human donor with aplastic anemia. The sequencing input was sorted CD4+, CD8+, or CD8+CD57+ T cells (not recorded which) from PBMCs. The chain is assembled from TRBV19 and TRBJ2-3, with no reliable assignment of the D segment. The CDR3 protein: CASSMTISTDTQYF. The DNA sequence is as follows: TGTGCCAGTAGTATGACAATAAGCACAGATACGCAGTATTTT.